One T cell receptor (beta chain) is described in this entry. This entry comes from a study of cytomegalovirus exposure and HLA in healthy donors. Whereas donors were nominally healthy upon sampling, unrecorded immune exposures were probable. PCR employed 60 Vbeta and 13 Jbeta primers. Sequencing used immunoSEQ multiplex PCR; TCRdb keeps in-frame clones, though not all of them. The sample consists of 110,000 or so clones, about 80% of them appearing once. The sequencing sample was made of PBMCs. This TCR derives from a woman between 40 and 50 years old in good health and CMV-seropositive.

The CDR3 coding sequence is TGTGCCAGCAGCTTGGTGGCCAGGGGGCGTCGGTCCACCGGGGAGCTGTTTTTT. Its translation is CASSLVARGRRSTGELFF. The V and J genes are TRBV5-6 and TRBJ2-2, with TRBD1 matching over 8 bases. This CDR3 contains 18 residues. From germline, CDR1 is SGHDT and CDR2 YYEEEE. V shed 0 bases, J shed 4 bases, and the junction held 11 bases outside the gene matches. Using reference TRBV5-6 and TRBJ2-2 for the parts outside the CDR3, the full variable domain is DAGVTQSPTHLIKTRGQQVTLRCSPKSGHDTVSWYQQALGQGPQFIFQYYEEEERQRGNFPDRFSGHQFPNYSSELNVNALLLGDSALYLCASSLVARGRRSTGELFFGEGSRLTVL.